This T cell receptor beta chain was sequenced during a study of vaccination and CD4 T cells after COVID-19. Noted treatment: roughly 10-day PBMC culture with coronavirus spike peptide pools or control peptides (ViraFEST assay). This clonotype was detected only a few times. Its antigen is not identified. An Oncomine TCR Beta short-read assay was used to sequence the DNA from cultured CD4+ T cells. Each CDR3 protein gets one entry after TCRdb re-called the PCR reads with MiXCR. The sample lists about 15,000 distinct CDR3 sequences, roughly 73% occurring once. The germline CDR1 and CDR2 sequences are MNHNS and SASEGT. V shed 6 bases and J shed 0 bases, with 15 bases lying between them. The CDR3 runs 16 residues.

The sample comprised CD4+ T cells from blood, cultured in vitro. The V and J genes are TRBV6-1 and TRBJ1-5, with a weak D call TRBD1 (6 bases). The receptor was derived from a human donor who had recovered from COVID-19. As DNA, the CDR3 is TGTGCCAGCAGGTCCAGGGGACGGTCTAGCAATCAGCCCCAGCATTTT. The encoded protein is CASRSRGRSSNQPQHF.